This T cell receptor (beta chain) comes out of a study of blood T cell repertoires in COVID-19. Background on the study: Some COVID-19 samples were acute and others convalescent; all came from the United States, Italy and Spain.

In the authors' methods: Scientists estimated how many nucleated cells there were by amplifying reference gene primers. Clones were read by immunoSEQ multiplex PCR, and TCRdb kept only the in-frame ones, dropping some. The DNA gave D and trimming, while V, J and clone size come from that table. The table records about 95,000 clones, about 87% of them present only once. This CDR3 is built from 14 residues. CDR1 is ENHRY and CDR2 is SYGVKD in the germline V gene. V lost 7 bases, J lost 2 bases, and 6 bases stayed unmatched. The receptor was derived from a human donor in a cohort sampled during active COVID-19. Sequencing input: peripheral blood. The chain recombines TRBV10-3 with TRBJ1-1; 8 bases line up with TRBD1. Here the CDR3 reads CAITLQGENTEAFF. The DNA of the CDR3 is TGTGCCATCACCTTACAGGGGGAAAACACTGAAGCTTTCTTT.